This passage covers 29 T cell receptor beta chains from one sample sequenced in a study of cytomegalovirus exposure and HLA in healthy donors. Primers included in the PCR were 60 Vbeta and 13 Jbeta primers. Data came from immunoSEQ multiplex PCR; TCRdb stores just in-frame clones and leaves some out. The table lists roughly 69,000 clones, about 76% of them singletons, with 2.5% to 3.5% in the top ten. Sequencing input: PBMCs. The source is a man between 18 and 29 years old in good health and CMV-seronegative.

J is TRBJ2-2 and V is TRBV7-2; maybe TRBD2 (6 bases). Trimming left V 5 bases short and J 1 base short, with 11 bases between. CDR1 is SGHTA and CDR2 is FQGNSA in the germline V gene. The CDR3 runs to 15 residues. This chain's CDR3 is CASSPARGNTGELFF. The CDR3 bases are TGTGCCAGCAGCCCTGCGCGGGGGAACACCGGGGAGCTGTTTTTT.

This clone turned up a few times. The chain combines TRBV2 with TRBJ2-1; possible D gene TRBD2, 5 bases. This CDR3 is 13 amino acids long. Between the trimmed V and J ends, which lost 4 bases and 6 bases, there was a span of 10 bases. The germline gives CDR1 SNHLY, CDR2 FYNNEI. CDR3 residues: CASSVTSGNEQFF. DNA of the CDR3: TGTGCCAGCAGTGTGACCAGCGGCAATGAGCAGTTCTTC.

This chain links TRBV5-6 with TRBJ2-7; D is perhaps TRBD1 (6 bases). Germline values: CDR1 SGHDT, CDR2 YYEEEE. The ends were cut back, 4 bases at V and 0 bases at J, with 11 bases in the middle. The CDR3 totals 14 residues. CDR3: CASSNPRGSYEQYV. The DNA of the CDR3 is TGTGCCAGCAGCAACCCCAGGGGCTCCTACGAGCAGTACGTC.

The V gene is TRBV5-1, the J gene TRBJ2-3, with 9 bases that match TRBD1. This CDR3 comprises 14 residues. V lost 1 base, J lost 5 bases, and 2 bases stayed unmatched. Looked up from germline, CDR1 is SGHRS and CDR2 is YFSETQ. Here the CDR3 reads CASSLTTGGDTQYF. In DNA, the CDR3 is TGCGCCAGCAGCTTGACGACAGGGGGAGATACGCAGTATTTT.

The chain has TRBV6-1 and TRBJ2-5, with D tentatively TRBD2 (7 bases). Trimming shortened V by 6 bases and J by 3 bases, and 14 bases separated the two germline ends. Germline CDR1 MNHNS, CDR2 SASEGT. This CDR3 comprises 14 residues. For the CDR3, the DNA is TGTGCCAGCAGGGGGGGGGCAGCCAAAGAGACCCAGTACTTC. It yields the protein CASRGGAAKETQYF.

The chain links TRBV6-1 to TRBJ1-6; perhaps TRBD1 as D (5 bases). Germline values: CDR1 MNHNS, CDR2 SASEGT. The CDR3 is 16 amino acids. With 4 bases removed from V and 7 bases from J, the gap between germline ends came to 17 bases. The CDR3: CASSVGRGGGNSPLHF. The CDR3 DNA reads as TGTGCCAGCAGTGTCGGCCGTGGGGGAGGGAATTCACCCCTCCACTTT.

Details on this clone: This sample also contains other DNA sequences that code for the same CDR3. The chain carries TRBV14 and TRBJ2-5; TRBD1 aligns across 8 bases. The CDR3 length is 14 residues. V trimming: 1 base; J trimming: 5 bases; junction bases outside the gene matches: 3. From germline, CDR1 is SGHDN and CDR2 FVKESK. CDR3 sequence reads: CASSQVRGLETQYF. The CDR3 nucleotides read TGTGCCAGCAGCCAAGTCAGGGGGCTCGAGACCCAGTACTTC.

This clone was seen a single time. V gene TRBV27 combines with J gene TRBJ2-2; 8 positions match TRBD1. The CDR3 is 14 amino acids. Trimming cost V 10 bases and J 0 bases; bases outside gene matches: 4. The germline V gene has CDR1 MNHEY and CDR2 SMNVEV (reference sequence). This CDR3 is CATQGAPNTGELFF. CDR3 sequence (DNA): TGTGCCACCCAGGGGGCCCCGAACACCGGGGAGCTGTTTTTT.

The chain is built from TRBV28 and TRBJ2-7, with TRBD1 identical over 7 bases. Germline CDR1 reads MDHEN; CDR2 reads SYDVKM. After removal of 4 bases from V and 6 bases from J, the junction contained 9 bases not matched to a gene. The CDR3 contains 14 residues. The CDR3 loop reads CASSSDRPAGEQYV. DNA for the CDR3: TGTGCCAGCAGTTCGGACAGGCCGGCAGGCGAGCAGTACGTC.

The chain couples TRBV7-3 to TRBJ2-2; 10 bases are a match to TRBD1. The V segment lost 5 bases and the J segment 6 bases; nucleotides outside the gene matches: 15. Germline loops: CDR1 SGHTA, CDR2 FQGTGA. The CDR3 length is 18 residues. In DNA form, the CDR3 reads TGTGCCAGCAGCCGCCCGGGACAGGGGACCTTAGGGGCCGGGGAGCTGTTTTTT. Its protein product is CASSRPGQGTLGAGELFF.

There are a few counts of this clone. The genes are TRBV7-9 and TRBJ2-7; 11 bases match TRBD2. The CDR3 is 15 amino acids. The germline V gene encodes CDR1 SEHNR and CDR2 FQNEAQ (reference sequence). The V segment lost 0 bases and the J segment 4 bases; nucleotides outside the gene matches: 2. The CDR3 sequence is CASSLAGTSGYEQYF. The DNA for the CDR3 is TGTGCCAGCAGCTTAGCCGGGACTAGCGGATACGAGCAGTACTTC.

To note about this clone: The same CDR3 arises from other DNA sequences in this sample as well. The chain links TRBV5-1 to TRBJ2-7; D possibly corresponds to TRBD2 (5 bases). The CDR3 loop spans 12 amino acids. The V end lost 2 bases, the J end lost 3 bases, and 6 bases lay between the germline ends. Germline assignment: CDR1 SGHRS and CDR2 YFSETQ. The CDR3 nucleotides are TGCGCCAGCAGCTTCCGGGGCTACGAGCAGTACTTC. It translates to CASSFRGYEQYF.

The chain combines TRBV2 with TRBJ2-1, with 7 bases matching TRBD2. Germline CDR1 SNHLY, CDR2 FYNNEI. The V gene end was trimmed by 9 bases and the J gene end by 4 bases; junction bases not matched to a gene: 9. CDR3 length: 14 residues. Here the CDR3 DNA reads TGTGCCAGACCCGGGACTACAACTTACAATGAGCAGTTCTTC. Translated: CARPGTTTYNEQFF.

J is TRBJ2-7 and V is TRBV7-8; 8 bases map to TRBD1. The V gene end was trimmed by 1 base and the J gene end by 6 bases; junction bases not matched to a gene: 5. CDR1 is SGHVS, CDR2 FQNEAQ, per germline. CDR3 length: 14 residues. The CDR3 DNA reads TGTGCCAGCAGCTTAGGCAGGGGGCCGAGCGAGCAGTACGTC. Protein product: CASSLGRGPSEQYV.

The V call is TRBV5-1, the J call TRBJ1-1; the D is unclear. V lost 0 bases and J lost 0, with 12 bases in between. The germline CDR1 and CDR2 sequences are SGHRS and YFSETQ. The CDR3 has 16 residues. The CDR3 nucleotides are TGCGCCAGCAGCTTGGTCGAGGGAAACGTGAACACTGAAGCTTTCTTT. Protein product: CASSLVEGNVNTEAFF.

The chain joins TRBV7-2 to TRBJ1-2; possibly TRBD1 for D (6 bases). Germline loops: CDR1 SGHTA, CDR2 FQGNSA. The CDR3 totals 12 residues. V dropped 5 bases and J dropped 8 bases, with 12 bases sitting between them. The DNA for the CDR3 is TGTGCCAGCAGCGTTTACAGGGAAGGCTACACCTTC. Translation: CASSVYREGYTF.

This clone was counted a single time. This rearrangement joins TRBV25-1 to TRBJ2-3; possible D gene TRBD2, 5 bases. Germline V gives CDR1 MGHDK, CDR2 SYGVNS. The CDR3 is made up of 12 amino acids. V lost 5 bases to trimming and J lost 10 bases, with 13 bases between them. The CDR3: CASSMTTGAQYF. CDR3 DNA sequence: TGTGCCAGCAGTATGACCACCGGGGCGCAGTATTTT.

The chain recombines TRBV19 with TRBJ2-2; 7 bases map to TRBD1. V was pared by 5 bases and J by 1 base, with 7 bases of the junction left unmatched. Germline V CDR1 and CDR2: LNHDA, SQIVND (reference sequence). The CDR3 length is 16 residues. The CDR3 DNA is TGTGCCAGTAGTCCCAGGACAGGTGTGAACACCGGGGAGCTGTTTTTT. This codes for CASSPRTGVNTGELFF.

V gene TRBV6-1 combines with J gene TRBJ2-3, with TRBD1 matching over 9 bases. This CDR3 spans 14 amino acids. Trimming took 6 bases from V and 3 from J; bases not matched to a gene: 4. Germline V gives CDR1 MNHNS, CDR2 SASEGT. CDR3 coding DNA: TGTGCCAGCAGCTGGGACAGGGTGACAGATACGCAGTATTTT. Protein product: CASSWDRVTDTQYF.

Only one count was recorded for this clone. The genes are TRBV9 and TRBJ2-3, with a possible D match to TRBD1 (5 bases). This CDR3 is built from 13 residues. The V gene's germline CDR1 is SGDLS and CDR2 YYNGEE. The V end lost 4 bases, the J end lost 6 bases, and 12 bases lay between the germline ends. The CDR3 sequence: CASSSQGTDTQYF. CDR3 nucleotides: TGTGCCAGCAGCTCCCAGGGAACCGATACGCAGTATTTT. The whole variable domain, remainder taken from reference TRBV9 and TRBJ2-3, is DSGVTQTPKHLITATGQRVTLRCSPRSGDLSVYWYQQSLDQGLQFLIQYYNGEERAKGNILERFSAQQFPDLHSELNLSSLELGDSALYFCASSSQGTDTQYFGPGTRLTVL.

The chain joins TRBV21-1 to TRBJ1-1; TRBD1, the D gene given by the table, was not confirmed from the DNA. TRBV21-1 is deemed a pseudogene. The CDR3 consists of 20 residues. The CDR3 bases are TGTGCCAGCAGCAAAGCATTGGACAGGGGGCAATTTAGGTGGTACACTGAAGCTTTCTTT. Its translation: CASSKALDRGQFRWYTEAFF.

The CDR3 DNA follows: TGTGCCAGCAGCGAGAGCGGGACTAGCGGGGTCACAGATACGCAGTATTTT. Encoded protein: CASSESGTSGVTDTQYF. This chain connects TRBV9 to TRBJ2-3, with 13 bases aligning to TRBD2. This CDR3 comprises 17 residues. V lost 3 bases and J lost 2; bases outside the gene matches: 6. Germline V gene data show CDR1 as SGDLS and CDR2 as YYNGEE. The full variable domain, its missing parts supplied by reference TRBV9 and TRBJ2-3, is DSGVTQTPKHLITATGQRVTLRCSPRSGDLSVYWYQQSLDQGLQFLIQYYNGEERAKGNILERFSAQQFPDLHSELNLSSLELGDSALYFCASSESGTSGVTDTQYFGPGTRLTVL.

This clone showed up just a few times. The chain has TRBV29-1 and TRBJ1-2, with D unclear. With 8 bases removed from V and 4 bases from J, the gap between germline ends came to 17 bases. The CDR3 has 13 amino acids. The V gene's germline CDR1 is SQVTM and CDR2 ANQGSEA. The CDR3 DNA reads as TGCAGCATTCAGCGGAGAAGCTTCTATGGCTACACCTTC. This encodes CSIQRRSFYGYTF.

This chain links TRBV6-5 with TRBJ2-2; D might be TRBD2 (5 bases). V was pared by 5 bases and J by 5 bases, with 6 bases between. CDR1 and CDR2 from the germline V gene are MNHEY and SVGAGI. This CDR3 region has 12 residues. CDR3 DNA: TGTGCCAGCAGTCGAGGGACCGGGGAGCTGTTTTTT. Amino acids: CASSRGTGELFF.

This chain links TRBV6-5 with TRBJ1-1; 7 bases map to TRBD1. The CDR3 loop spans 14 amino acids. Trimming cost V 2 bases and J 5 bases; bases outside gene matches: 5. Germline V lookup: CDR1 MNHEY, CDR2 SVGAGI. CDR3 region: CASSYVQGGTEAFF. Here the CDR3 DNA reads TGTGCCAGCAGTTACGTGCAGGGGGGTACTGAAGCTTTCTTT.

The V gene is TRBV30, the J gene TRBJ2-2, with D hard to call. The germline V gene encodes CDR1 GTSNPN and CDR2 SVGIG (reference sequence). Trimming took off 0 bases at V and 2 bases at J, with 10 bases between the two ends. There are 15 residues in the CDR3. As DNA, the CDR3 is TGTGCCTGGAGTGTATTGACTGGAAACACCGGGGAGCTGTTTTTT. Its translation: CAWSVLTGNTGELFF.

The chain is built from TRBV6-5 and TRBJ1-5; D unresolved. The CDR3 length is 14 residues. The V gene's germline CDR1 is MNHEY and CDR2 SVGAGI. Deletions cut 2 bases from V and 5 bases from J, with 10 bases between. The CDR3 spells CASSYDVRYQPQHF. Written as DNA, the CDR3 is TGTGCCAGCAGTTACGACGTCAGGTATCAGCCCCAGCATTTT.

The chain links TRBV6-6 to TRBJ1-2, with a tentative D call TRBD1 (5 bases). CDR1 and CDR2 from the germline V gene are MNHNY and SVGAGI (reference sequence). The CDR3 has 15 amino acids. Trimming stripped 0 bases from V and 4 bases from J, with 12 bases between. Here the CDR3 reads CASSYSPEGSYGYTF. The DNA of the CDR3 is TGTGCCAGCAGTTACTCTCCGGAGGGGTCCTATGGCTACACCTTC.

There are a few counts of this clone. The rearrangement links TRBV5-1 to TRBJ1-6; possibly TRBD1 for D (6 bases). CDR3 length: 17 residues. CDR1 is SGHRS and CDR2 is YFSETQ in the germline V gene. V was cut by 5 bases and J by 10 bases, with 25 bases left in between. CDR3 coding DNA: TGCGCCAGCAGATGGCGGGAGGGGGGCGACCCCTTATCACCCCTCCACTTT. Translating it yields CASRWREGGDPLSPLHF.